The clone carrying this TCR beta chain was detected only a few times. Its antigen remains unknown. Method: immunoSEQ multiplex PCR; TCRdb's copy keeps in-frame clones and lacks some. The table shows about 54,000 clones, with about 85% occurring only once. This record belongs to a study of T cell responses to AZD1222 COVID-19 vaccine. Study findings and constraints: Nearly half of unique spike-specific TCRs reportedly avoided B.1.351 and B.1.1.7 mutated regions. Females made up more of the donors, who were largely white British, and clonal diversity may have come out too low.

The CDR3 spans 13 residues. V was shortened by 7 bases and J by 3 bases, with 7 bases between the two germline ends. The germline V gene has CDR1 MNHEY and CDR2 SVGAGI. The TCR was taken from an adult in good health. This sample comprised peripheral blood, obtained on day 0 of AZD1222 vaccination. This chain links TRBV6-5 with TRBJ2-6, with no clear D. CDR3 protein: CASNIGGANVLTF. Here the CDR3 DNA reads TGTGCCAGCAACATCGGTGGGGCCAACGTCCTGACTTTC.